The 9 T cell receptor beta chains listed next were all sequenced from one sample in a study of T cells in localized non-small cell lung cancer. This table comes from immunoSEQ multiplex PCR, and its TCRdb copy is limited to in-frame clones, with some not included. The sample includes around 29,000 clones, more than 75% of them seen just once. Sequencing used peripheral blood, obtained before any cancer treatment. These receptors came from a female donor over 55 with stage III squamous cell lung carcinoma.

The chain combines TRBV7-2 with TRBJ2-7; no definite D call. V lost 4 bases to trimming and J lost 3 bases, with 13 bases between them. CDR3 length: 14 amino acids. Germline CDR1 and CDR2: SGHTA and FQGNSA. The DNA of the CDR3 is TGTGCCAGCAGCTCCCCAGACCCTCTCTACGAGCAGTACTTC. Translated: CASSSPDPLYEQYF.

The V and J genes are TRBV2 and TRBJ2-5, with D unclear. In germline, CDR1 is SNHLY, CDR2 FYNNEI. V gave up 5 bases and J gave up 5 bases, with 18 bases separating them. CDR3 length: 15 residues. Here the CDR3 DNA reads TGTGCCAGCAGTCCTAGGACGGGTATTGCGGAGACCCAGTACTTC. Translated: CASSPRTGIAETQYF.

CDR3 coding DNA: TGTGCCAGCAGCTCTTGGGGGGACAGGGGCGAGCAGTACTTC. It yields the protein CASSSWGDRGEQYF. The chain combines TRBV7-2 with TRBJ2-7; 10 bases are shared with TRBD1. The V gene end was trimmed by 4 bases and the J gene end by 6 bases; junction bases not matched to a gene: 6. CDR3 length equals 14 residues. Germline V gene lookup returns CDR1 SGHTA and CDR2 FQGNSA.

The chain employs TRBV6-5 and TRBJ2-2; weak D call: TRBD1 (5 bases). This CDR3 region has 14 residues. Trimming pared 2 bases from V and 2 bases from J, leaving 6 bases between. Germline V gene data show CDR1 as MNHEY and CDR2 as SVGAGI. The CDR3 loop is CASSYGHNTGELFF. The CDR3 nucleotides are TGTGCCAGCAGTTACGGACACAACACCGGGGAGCTGTTTTTT.

The CDR3 bases are TGCGCCAGCAGACCGGGACAGGGTAGGGGGCGGCAAGAGACCCAGTACTTC. Protein: CASRPGQGRGRQETQYF. The chain has TRBV5-1 and TRBJ2-5, with 9 nucleotides matching TRBD1. The length of the CDR3 is 17 residues. Germline loops: CDR1 SGHRS, CDR2 YFSETQ. After removal of 5 bases from V and 2 bases from J, the junction contained 13 bases not matched to a gene.

This chain uses TRBV14 with TRBJ1-3; D gene unclear. CDR1 is SGHDN and CDR2 is FVKESK in the germline V gene. Trimming took 6 bases from V and 0 from J, leaving 9 bases between them. The CDR3 loop spans 14 amino acids. The CDR3 DNA is TGTGCCAGCAGGGACTTTCGCTCTGGAAACACCATATATTTT. Protein product: CASRDFRSGNTIYF.

This chain links TRBV7-2 with TRBJ2-7; D unresolved. Germline CDR1 is SGHTA and CDR2 is FQGNSA. Trimming left V 4 bases short and J 3 bases short, with 13 bases between. CDR3 length: 14 residues. The DNA of the CDR3 is TGTGCCAGCAGCTCTATGGAGTCCTACTACGAGCAGTACTTC. Translating it yields CASSSMESYYEQYF.

This clone was seen only once. The CDR3 protein is CASSVGGLGTQETQYF. The CDR3 DNA reads TGTGCCAGCAGCGTAGGGGGTCTAGGGACCCAAGAGACCCAGTACTTC. The chain couples TRBV9 to TRBJ2-5; D may match TRBD1 or TRBD2 (5 bases each). The CDR3 length is 16 residues. Germline V gene data show CDR1 as SGDLS and CDR2 as YYNGEE. The V and J ends lost 0 bases and 1 base respectively, with 13 bases between them.

The DNA of the CDR3 is TGTGCCAGCAGCGTCGGGACTACTTCCGACTACGAGCAGTACTTC. It yields the protein CASSVGTTSDYEQYF. V is TRBV9 and J is TRBJ2-7, with TRBD2 matching over 7 bases. The length of the CDR3 is 15 residues. With 2 bases clipped from V and 3 bases from J, the junction kept 8 bases outside the gene matches. Germline CDR1 SGDLS, CDR2 YYNGEE.